This TCR beta chain is from a study of blood T cell repertoires in COVID-19. Across the study: Sites across the United States, Italy and Spain contributed samples from acute and convalescent COVID-19. Nucleic acid was either cDNA or gDNA, and it came from T cells, B-cell-depleted T cells, or PBMCs.

The ends lost 4 bases at V and 4 bases at J; junction bases unmatched: 11. CDR1 and CDR2 (germline): SGHRS, YFSETQ. The CDR3 is made up of 16 amino acids. In the authors' workflow: Estimates of nucleated cell counts were drawn from the amplification of reference gene primers. Sequenced by immunoSEQ multiplex PCR; TCRdb stores in-frame clones only, minus some. The DNA was the basis for D and trimming; V, J and clone size are from that table. This table holds about 400,000 clones, 75% to 90% found once. This TCR came from a woman in her twenties or thirties with active or convalescent COVID-19. Sequenced: peripheral blood. The rearrangement links TRBV5-1 to TRBJ2-3; 8 nucleotides agree with TRBD1. The CDR3 spells CASSLGQGIIPDTQYF. The CDR3 DNA follows: TGCGCCAGCAGCCTTGGACAGGGTATTATCCCAGATACGCAGTATTTT.